One sample yielded the 20 T cell receptor beta chains listed below, sequenced in a study of molecular identifiers for immune sequencing clone quantification. TCRdb re-analysed the PCR reads in MiXCR, keeping a single row per CDR3 protein. The table lists approximately 500,000 distinct CDR3 sequences, around 23% of them singletons. The sequenced material came from naive CD8+ T cells from blood, with Jurkat cell RNA spiked in. Subset in this sample: FACS-sorted CD8+CD4-CCR7+CD45RA+ naive T cells. These receptors were collected from a human donor in good health. Some libraries in this study had Jurkat cell RNA spiked in.

In its sample, this clonotype was seen a few times. The chain links TRBV7-9 to TRBJ2-7, with 12 bases lining up with TRBD2. The junction had 15 bases not matched to a gene; V was cut back by 1 base and J by 5 bases. The CDR3 loop spans 19 amino acids. The germline V gene encodes CDR1 SEHNR and CDR2 FQNEAQ (reference sequence). The CDR3 DNA sequence: TGTGCCAGCAGCTTAGTGGGGATTACTAGCGGGGGGACCGGAGACGAGCAGTACTTC. Protein sequence: CASSLVGITSGGTGDEQYF.

Concerning this clonotype: A read error may be the cause here, since a much bigger clone is one base away. The J gene is TRBJ1-1, the V gene TRBV14; D remains ambiguous. Trimming took off 4 bases at V and 5 bases at J, with 17 bases between the two ends. The CDR3 extends over 15 amino acids. Germline CDR1 reads SGHDN; CDR2 reads FVKESK. This CDR3 is CASSLFDGVETEAFF. Written as DNA, the CDR3 is TGTGCCAGCAGCCTATTCGACGGGGTAGAAACTGAAGCTTTCTTT. The full variable domain, rest sourced from reference TRBV14 and TRBJ1-1, is EAGVTQFPSHSVIEKGQTVTLRCDPISGHDNLYWYRRVMGKEIKFLLHFVKESKQDESGMPNNRFLAERTGGTYSTLKVQPAELEDSGVYFCASSLFDGVETEAFFGQGTRLTVV.

The genes are TRBV5-6 and TRBJ2-3, with 11 positions matching TRBD2. The CDR3 has 16 amino acids. With 0 bases clipped from V and 1 base from J, the junction kept 1 base outside the gene matches. CDR1 SGHDT and CDR2 YYEEEE come from the germline V gene. CDR3 loop: CASSLVAGGGTDTQYF. Written as DNA, the CDR3 is TGTGCCAGCAGCTTGGTAGCGGGAGGGGGCACAGATACGCAGTATTTT.

This clonotype has only a few counts. The rearrangement links TRBV3-1 to TRBJ1-3, with D unclear. Germline V CDR1 and CDR2: LGHDT, YNNKEL (reference sequence). Trimming left V 1 base short and J 0 bases short, with 13 bases between. The CDR3 has 17 amino acids. The CDR3 reads CASSQVPRYASGNTIYF. In nucleotides, the CDR3 is TGTGCCAGCAGCCAAGTTCCGCGATATGCCTCTGGAAACACCATATATTTT.

This clonotype was recorded a few times. V usage is TRBV27 and J usage is TRBJ2-3; perhaps D is TRBD1 or TRBD2 (5 bases each). V lost 6 bases and J lost 4, with 20 bases in between. This CDR3 region has 16 residues. Germline V gives CDR1 MNHEY, CDR2 SMNVEV (reference sequence). CDR3 residues: CASSSLGANGPDTQYF. CDR3 DNA sequence: TGTGCCAGCAGCTCACTCGGGGCCAACGGACCAGATACGCAGTATTTT.

The gene calls are TRBV20-1 and TRBJ1-6; D is unresolved. Trimming stripped 6 bases from V and 4 bases from J, with 16 bases between. The CDR3 runs to 15 residues. Germline lookup yields CDR1 DFQATT and CDR2 SNEGSKA (reference sequence). Written as DNA, the CDR3 is TGCAGTGCACCCCTGGACGGAATTTATAATTCACCCCTCCACTTT. This translates into CSAPLDGIYNSPLHF.

Remarks on this clonotype: Possible read error: a much larger clone is one base away. The rearrangement joins TRBV5-6 to TRBJ2-7; D ambiguous. CDR1 and CDR2 from the germline V gene are SGHDT and YYEEEE. The CDR3 is made up of 13 amino acids. Trimming removed 4 bases from V and 5 bases from J, with 13 bases in between. The CDR3 region has the DNA TGTGCCAGCAGCCCCCGGGCAGTGGACGAGCAGTACTTC. This sequence encodes CASSPRAVDEQYF.

The gene calls are TRBV20-1 and TRBJ1-6; D unresolved. The CDR3 sequence is 14 residues long. Deletions cut 1 base from V and 8 bases from J, with 12 bases between. Germline loops: CDR1 DFQATT, CDR2 SNEGSKA (reference sequence). CDR3 sequence (DNA): TGCAGTGCTAGAGCAGGCTCGCTATATTCACCCCTCCACTTT. As protein: CSARAGSLYSPLHF.

The sample holds a few counts of this clonotype. The rearrangement uses TRBV11-2 and TRBJ2-2; possible D gene TRBD1, 5 bases. The CDR3 covers 14 residues. Germline CDR1 reads SGHAT; CDR2 reads FQNNGV. Trimming removed 4 bases at V and 4 bases at J, with 10 bases between. The CDR3 loop is CASSWRQITGELFF. CDR3 in DNA: TGTGCCAGCAGCTGGAGACAGATCACCGGGGAGCTGTTTTTT.

Of note for this clonotype: A read error may explain this, as a much larger clone is one base away. The V call is TRBV29-1, the J call TRBJ2-7, with 9 bases aligning to TRBD1. CDR1 is SQVTM, CDR2 ANQGSEA, per germline. The length of the CDR3 is 14 residues. CDR3: CRVEAGTGIYEQYF. CDR3 nucleotides: TGCAGAGTTGAAGCCGGGACAGGGATTTACGAGCAGTACTTC.

This clonotype has a count of ten or more. V and J are TRBV18 and TRBJ2-6, with D perhaps matching TRBD2 (6 bases). The V end was cut by 3 bases, the J end by 8 bases, with 17 bases between. CDR3 size: 16 residues. The germline gives CDR1 KGHSH, CDR2 LQKENI. The CDR3 nucleotides are TGTGCCAGCTCACCTCAGGGCGGCGGGGCGTCCAACGTCCTGACTTTC. Its translation: CASSPQGGGASNVLTF.

This chain links TRBV20-1 with TRBJ2-3, with D maybe TRBD2 (6 bases). The V end was cut by 6 bases, the J end by 2 bases, with 21 bases between. The CDR3 is made up of 16 amino acids. Germline lookup yields CDR1 DFQATT and CDR2 SNEGSKA (reference sequence). CDR3 in amino acids: CSADRTGSGDTDTQYF. CDR3 bases: TGCAGTGCCGACCGCACGGGTAGCGGTGACACAGATACGCAGTATTTT.

The rearrangement joins TRBV19 to TRBJ2-7; 7 nucleotides match TRBD2. Germline V lookup: CDR1 LNHDA, CDR2 SQIVND (reference sequence). V gave up 3 bases and J gave up 3 bases; unmatched junction bases: 8. The CDR3 spans 15 residues. CDR3 DNA: TGTGCCAGTAGTATCGCCCGGGACTACGTCTACGAGCAGTACTTC. Its translation: CASSIARDYVYEQYF.

The CDR3 loop is CATSRGIGELFF. DNA of the CDR3: TGTGCCACCAGCAGGGGTATCGGGGAGCTGTTTTTT. The chain has TRBV15 and TRBJ2-2; D gene uncertain. Trimming cost V 3 bases and J 7 bases, with 6 bases left between them. There are 12 residues in the CDR3. Germline loops: CDR1 LNHNV, CDR2 YYDKDF (reference sequence).

This clonotype was seen ten or more times. The chain carries TRBV20-1 and TRBJ1-3; unclear D gene. This CDR3 has 15 residues. Trimming left V 0 bases short and J 0 bases short, with 9 bases between. The germline CDR1 and CDR2 sequences are DFQATT and SNEGSKA (reference sequence). CDR3 nucleotide sequence: TGCAGTGCTAGAGAGGGAGACGGCTCTGGAAACACCATATATTTT. The encoded protein is CSAREGDGSGNTIYF.

The rearrangement joins TRBV28 to TRBJ2-2, with 12 bases fitting TRBD2. The CDR3 has 16 amino acids. Germline V gene sequence: CDR1 MDHEN, CDR2 SYDVKM. Trimming at V came to 5 bases and at J to 1 base, leaving 2 bases not matched to a gene. CDR3 sequence: CASSRTSGKNTGELFF. For the CDR3, the DNA is TGTGCCAGCAGTCGGACTAGCGGGAAGAACACCGGGGAGCTGTTTTTT.

This clonotype showed up many times. This rearrangement joins TRBV4-1 to TRBJ1-1; 8 bases are a match to TRBD1. V lost 5 bases, J lost 0 bases, and 5 bases stayed unmatched. This CDR3 contains 15 residues. Germline V gene sequence: CDR1 MGHRA, CDR2 YSYEKL. The CDR3 DNA sequence: TGCGCCAGCAGCTTTCGGACAGGGATGAACACTGAAGCTTTCTTT. This codes for CASSFRTGMNTEAFF.

This rearrangement joins TRBV30 to TRBJ2-7; tentative D call: TRBD2 (5 bases). Germline V CDR1 and CDR2: GTSNPN, SVGIG (reference sequence). The CDR3 covers 15 residues. Trimming cost V 0 bases and J 0 bases, with 12 bases left between them. In DNA form, the CDR3 reads TGTGCCTGGAGTGTACTACCTAGCTCCTCCTACGAGCAGTACTTC. This gives the protein CAWSVLPSSSYEQYF.

This clonotype has only a few counts. CDR3 loop: CSVVRDTDNEQFF. CDR3 coding DNA: TGCAGCGTTGTTCGGGACACTGACAATGAGCAGTTCTTC. This chain connects TRBV29-1 to TRBJ2-1, with D possibly being TRBD1 (6 bases). Trimming removed 4 bases from V and 5 bases from J, with 12 bases in between. CDR3 length equals 13 residues. Germline values: CDR1 SQVTM, CDR2 ANQGSEA.

The table lists this clonotype with many counts. The chain recombines TRBV28 with TRBJ2-5, with D unclear. Germline V gene data show CDR1 as MDHEN and CDR2 as SYDVKM. This CDR3 contains 12 residues. V was clipped by 6 bases and J by 1 base, with 6 bases between them. The CDR3 DNA is TGTGCCAGCAGGGGCATCCAAGAGACCCAGTACTTC. Its translation: CASRGIQETQYF.